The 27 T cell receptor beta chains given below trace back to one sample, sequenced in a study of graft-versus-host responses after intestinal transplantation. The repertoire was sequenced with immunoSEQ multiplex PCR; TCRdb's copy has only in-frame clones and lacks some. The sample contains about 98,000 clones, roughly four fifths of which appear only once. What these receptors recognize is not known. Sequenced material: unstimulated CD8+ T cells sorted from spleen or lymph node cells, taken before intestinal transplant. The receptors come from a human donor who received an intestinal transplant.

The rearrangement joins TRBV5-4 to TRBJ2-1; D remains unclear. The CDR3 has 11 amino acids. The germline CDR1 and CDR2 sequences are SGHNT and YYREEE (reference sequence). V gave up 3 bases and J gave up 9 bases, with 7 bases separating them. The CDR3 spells CASSSSGEQFF. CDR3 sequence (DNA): TGTGCCAGCAGCTCTTCGGGTGAGCAGTTCTTC.

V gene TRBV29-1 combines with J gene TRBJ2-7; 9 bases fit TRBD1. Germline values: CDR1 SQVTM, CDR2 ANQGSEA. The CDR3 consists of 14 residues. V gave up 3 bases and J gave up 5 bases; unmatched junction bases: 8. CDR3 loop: CSVESGQGSDEQYF. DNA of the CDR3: TGCAGCGTTGAGTCGGGACAGGGAAGCGACGAGCAGTACTTC.

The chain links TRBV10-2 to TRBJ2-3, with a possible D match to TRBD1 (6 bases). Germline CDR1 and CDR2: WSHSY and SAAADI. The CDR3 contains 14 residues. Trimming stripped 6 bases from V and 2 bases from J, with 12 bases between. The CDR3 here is CASSPGTPTDTQYF. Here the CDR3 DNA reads TGCGCCAGCAGCCCCGGGACACCCACAGATACGCAGTATTTT.

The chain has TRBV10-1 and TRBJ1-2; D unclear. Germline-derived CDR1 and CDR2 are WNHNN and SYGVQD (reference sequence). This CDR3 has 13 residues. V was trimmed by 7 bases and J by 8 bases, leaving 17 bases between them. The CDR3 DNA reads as TGCGCCAGCAATACTGGGTCCCGCGGCGGCTACACCTTC. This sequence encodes CASNTGSRGGYTF.

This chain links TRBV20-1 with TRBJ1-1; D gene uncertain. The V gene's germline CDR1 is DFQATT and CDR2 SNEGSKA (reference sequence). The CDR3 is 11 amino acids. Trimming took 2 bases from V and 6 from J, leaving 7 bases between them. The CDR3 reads CSARKKAEAFF. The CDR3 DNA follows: TGCAGTGCTAGAAAAAAGGCTGAAGCTTTCTTT.

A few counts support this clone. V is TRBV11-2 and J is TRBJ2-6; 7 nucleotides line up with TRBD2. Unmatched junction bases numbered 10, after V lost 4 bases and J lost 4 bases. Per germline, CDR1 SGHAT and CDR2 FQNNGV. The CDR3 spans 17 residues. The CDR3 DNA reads TGTGCCAGCAGCTCCAATGGGCGGGAGTGGGGGGCCAACGTCCTGACTTTC. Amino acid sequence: CASSSNGREWGANVLTF.

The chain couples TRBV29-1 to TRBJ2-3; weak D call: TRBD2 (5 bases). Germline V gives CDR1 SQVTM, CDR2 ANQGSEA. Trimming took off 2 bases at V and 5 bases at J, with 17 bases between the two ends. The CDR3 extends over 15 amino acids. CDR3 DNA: TGCAGCGTTGAACCGGAGACTACCACAAGAGATACGCAGTATTTT. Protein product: CSVEPETTTRDTQYF.

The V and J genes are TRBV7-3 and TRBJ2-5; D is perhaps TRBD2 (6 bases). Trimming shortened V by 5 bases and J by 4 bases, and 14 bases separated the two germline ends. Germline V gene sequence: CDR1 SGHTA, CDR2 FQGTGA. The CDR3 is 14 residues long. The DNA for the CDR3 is TGTGCCAGCAGCGTTCGGAGGGATTCAGAGACCCAGTACTTC. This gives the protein CASSVRRDSETQYF.

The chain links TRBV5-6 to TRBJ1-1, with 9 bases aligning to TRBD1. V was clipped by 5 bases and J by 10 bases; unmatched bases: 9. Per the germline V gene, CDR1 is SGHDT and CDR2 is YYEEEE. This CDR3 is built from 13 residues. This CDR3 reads CASRTQGALGAFF. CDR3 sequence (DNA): TGTGCCAGCAGGACACAGGGGGCGCTGGGAGCTTTCTTT.

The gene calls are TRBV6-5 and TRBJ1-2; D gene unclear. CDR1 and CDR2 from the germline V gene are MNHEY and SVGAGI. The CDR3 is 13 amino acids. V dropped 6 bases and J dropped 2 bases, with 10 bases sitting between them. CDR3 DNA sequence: TGTGCCAGCAGCCCCGACGGAAACTATGGCTACACCTTC. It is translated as CASSPDGNYGYTF.

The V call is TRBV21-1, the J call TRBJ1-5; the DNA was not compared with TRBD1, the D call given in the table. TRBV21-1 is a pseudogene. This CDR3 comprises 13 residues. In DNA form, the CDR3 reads TGTGCCAGCAGCAAGAGACAGGGGGAGCCCCAGCATTTT. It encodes CASSKRQGEPQHF.

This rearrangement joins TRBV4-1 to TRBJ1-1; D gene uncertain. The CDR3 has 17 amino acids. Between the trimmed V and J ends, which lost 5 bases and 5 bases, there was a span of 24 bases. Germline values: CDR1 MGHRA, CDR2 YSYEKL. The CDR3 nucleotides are TGCGCCAGCAGCGAGTCTACGGCGGACCGTCTTGGGACTGAAGCTTTCTTT. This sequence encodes CASSESTADRLGTEAFF.

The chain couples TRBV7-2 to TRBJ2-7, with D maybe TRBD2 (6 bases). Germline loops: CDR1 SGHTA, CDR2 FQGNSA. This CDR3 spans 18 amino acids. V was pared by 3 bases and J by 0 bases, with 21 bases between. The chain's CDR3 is CASSLLTSGTYSSYEQYF. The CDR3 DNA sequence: TGTGCCAGCAGCTTGTTAACATCCGGGACTTACAGCTCCTACGAGCAGTACTTC.

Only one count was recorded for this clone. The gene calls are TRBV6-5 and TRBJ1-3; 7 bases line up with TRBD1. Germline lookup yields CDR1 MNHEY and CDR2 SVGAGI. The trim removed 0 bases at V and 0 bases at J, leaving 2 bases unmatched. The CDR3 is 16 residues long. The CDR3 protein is CASSYSGDSSGNTIYF. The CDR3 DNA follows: TGTGCCAGCAGTTACTCGGGGGACAGCTCTGGAAACACCATATATTTT.

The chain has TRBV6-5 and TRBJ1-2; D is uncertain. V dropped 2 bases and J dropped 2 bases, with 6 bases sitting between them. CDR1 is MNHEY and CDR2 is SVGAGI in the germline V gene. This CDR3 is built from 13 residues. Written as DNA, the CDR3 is TGTGCCAGCAGTTACAACCGAAACTATGGCTACACCTTC. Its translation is CASSYNRNYGYTF.

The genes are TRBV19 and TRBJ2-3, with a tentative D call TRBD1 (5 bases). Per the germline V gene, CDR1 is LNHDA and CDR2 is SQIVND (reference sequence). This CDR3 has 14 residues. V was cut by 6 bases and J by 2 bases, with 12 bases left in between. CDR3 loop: CASRATQDTDTQYF. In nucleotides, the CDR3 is TGTGCCAGTAGGGCCACACAGGACACAGATACGCAGTATTTT.

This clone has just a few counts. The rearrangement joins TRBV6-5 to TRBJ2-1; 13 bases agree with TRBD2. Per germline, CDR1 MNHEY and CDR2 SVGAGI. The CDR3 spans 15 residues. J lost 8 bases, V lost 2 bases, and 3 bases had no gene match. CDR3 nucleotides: TGTGCCAGCAGTTACCGGACTAGCGGGAGTGATGAGCAGTTCTTC. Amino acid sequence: CASSYRTSGSDEQFF.

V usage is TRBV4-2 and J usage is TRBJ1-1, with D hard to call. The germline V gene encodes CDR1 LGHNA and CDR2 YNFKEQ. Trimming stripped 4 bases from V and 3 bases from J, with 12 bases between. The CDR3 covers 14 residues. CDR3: CASSPSERDTEAFF. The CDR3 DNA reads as TGTGCCAGCAGCCCCTCTGAGAGGGACACTGAAGCTTTCTTT.

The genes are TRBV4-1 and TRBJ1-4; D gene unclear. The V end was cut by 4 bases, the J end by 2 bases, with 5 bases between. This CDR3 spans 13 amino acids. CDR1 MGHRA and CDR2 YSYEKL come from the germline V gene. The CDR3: CASSPSTNEKLFF. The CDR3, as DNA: TGCGCCAGCAGCCCTTCTACTAATGAAAAACTGTTTTTT.

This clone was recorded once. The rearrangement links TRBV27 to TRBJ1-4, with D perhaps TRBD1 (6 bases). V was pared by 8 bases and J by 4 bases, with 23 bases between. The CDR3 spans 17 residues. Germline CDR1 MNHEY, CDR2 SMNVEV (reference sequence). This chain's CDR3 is CASGPQNTGPLNEKLFF. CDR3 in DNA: TGTGCCAGCGGGCCGCAAAACACAGGGCCCCTTAATGAAAAACTGTTTTTT.

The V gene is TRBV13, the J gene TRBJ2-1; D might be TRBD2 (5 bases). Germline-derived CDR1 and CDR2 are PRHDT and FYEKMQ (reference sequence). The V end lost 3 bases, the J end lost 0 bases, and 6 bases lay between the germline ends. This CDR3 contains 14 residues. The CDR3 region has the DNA TGTGCCAGCAGCTTCGGGATCTCCTACAATGAGCAGTTCTTC. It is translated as CASSFGISYNEQFF.

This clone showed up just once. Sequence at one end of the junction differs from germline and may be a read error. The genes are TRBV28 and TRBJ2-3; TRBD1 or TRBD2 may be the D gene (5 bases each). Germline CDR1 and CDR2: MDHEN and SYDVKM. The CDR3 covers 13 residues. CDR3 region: CAGSLGTADTQYF. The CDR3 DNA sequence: TGTGCCGGCAGCCTTGGGACCGCAGATACGCAGTATTTT.

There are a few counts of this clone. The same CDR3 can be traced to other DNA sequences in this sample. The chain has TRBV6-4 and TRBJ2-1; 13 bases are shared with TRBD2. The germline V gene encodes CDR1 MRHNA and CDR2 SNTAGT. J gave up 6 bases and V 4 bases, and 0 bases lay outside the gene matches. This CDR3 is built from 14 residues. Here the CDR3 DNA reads TGTGCCAGCAGTGGACTAGCGGGAGGCAATGAGCAGTTCTTC. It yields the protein CASSGLAGGNEQFF.

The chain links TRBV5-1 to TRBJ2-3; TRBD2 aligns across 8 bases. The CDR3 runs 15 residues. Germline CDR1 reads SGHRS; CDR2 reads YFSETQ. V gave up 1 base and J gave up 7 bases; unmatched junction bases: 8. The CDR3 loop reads CASSLRGGQVHTQYF. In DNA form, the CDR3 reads TGCGCCAGCAGCTTGCGGGGGGGCCAGGTCCATACGCAGTATTTT.

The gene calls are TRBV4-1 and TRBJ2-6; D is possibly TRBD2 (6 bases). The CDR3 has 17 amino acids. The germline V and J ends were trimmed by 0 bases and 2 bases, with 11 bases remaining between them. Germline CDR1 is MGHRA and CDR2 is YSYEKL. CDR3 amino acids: CASSQDTREAGANVLTF. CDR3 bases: TGCGCCAGCAGCCAAGATACCAGGGAGGCTGGGGCCAACGTCCTGACTTTC.

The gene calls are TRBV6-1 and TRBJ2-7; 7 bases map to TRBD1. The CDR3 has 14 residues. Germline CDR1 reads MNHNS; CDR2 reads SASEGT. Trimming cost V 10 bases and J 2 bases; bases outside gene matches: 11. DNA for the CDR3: TGTGCCATCAATTCCCGACAGGGCACCTACGAGCAGTACTTC. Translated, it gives CAINSRQGTYEQYF.

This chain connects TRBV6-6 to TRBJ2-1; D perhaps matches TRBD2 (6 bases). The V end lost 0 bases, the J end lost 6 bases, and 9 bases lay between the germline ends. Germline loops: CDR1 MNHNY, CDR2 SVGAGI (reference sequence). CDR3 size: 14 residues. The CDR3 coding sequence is TGTGCCAGCAGTTACTCGGGGGGTGCCAATGAGCAGTTCTTC. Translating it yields CASSYSGGANEQFF.